This T cell receptor beta chain was captured in a study of blood T cell repertoires in COVID-19 (dated by TCRdb to 2020 to 2022). Some background on the complete study: The collaborator samples originated in the United States, Italy and Spain and spanned the acute and convalescent phases of COVID-19. The material from the prospective study consisted of cDNA or gDNA derived from T cells, B-cell-depleted T cells, or PBMCs. The dataset comprised deeply sampled blood TCRbeta repertoires from subjects exposed to, actively infected with, or recovered from COVID-19. A freely available public database, intended as a resource for researchers studying the immune response to SARS-CoV-2, is where the repertoires were released. Samples came from the ongoing ImmuneRACE study (first 160 participants) plus 1,254 subjects from 6 global collaborators. The sample metadata nearly always contained a de-identified subject ID, COVID-19 status, age in years and sex. Where available, HLA class I and class II types were obtained from metadata supplied by the sample provider rather than from assay-based typing. What the research found in general, with its limitations: How much clinical and demographic metadata was included differed by source and by participant, and the metadata was provided uncurated.

Regarding this clone: Its target antigen remains unknown. No base-level quality is on record; no much larger clone is a single base apart.

The CDR3 holds 14 amino acids from the cysteine to the phenylalanine. Solely the CDR3 DNA is kept, with 42 bases framed from the first base. Cut back by 2 bases and 5 bases, the V and J ends lie 11 bases apart. According to the germline V gene (reference sequence), CDR1 reads SGHNT and CDR2 reads YYREEE. At one collaborating source in Seattle, patients were enrolled during active infection and were followed longitudinally through the course of disease. Each collaborating institution followed its own protocols to collect whole blood in K2EDTA tubes. For TCRbeta analysis, collaborators shipped samples as frozen whole blood, isolated PBMCs, or DNA extracted from either of those sample types. TCRbeta CDR3 regions were amplified from genomic DNA using the immunoSEQ Assay, a bias-controlled multiplex PCR. Per the authors' processing: Within the assay, amplification of reference gene primers was used to estimate how many nucleated cells each sample contained. To quantify the absolute abundance of each unique TCRbeta CDR3 rearrangement, sequence reads were collapsed and filtered. Productive Simpson clonality was computed per sample as the square root of Simpson's diversity index over productive rearrangements. In TCRdb, the immuneACCESS table is reduced to in-frame sequences with V and J assigned. These tables do not hold every clone; where another copy was compared, an unresolved V gene accounts for under half, and the others remain unexplained. Clone size and the V and J calls come from that table; the DNA yielded D and trimming. The sample table lists around 470,000 clones, about 88% of them with a count of one. The ten largest clones add up to around 0.95% of the sample.

The source of this sequence is a man aged 18 to 29 with COVID-19, enrolled during active disease. Material: peripheral blood. The chain couples TRBV5-4 to TRBJ2-1; the D gene is perhaps TRBD1, on 5 matching bases. The DNA sequence is given as TGTGCCAGCAGCTTTGACAGACAAAACAATGAGCAGTTCTTC. This gives the protein CASSFDRQNNEQFF.